Listed here are 13 T cell receptor beta chains from one sample, sequenced in a study of T cell repertoires in cytomegalovirus infection. TCRdb used MiXCR to reprocess the reads, holding one entry per CDR3 protein. The data hold 110,000 or so distinct CDR3 sequences, with under 35% observed a single time. Antigens of these TCRs are unknown. Sequencing was performed on CD8+ T cells from cultured PBMCs, taken from culture after CMV antigen stimulation. These receptors were collected from a human donor in good health (CMV status not recorded). Some clones in this sample may be carry-over from other donors' samples.

The chain joins TRBV27 to TRBJ1-5; D is ambiguous. The V end lost 6 bases, the J end lost 2 bases, and 11 bases lay between the germline ends. CDR1 and CDR2 (germline): MNHEY, SMNVEV (reference sequence). This CDR3 comprises 14 residues. The CDR3 DNA reads TGTGCCAGCAGGGGCGGTGGTGGCAATCAGCCCCAGCATTTT. Translated, it gives CASRGGGGNQPQHF.

This clonotype was detected only a few times. The V call is TRBV28, the J call TRBJ2-2; D is unresolved. Germline V gene data show CDR1 as MDHEN and CDR2 as SYDVKM. CDR3 size: 14 residues. Trimming took 2 bases from V and 1 from J, leaving 5 bases between them. As DNA, the CDR3 is TGTGCCAGCAGTTTACAGAGGAACACCGGGGAGCTGTTTTTT. Translation: CASSLQRNTGELFF. Combining the CDR3 with reference TRBV28 and TRBJ2-2 gives the whole variable domain DVKVTQSSRYLVKRTGEKVFLECVQDMDHENMFWYRQDPGLGLRLIYFSYDVKMKEKGDIPEGYSVSREKKERFSLILESASTNQTSMYLCASSLQRNTGELFFGEGSRLTVL.

Regarding this clonotype: Compared with germline, one end of the junction differs, possibly owing to a read error. This sequence joins TRBV4-2 and TRBJ1-1; D call uncertain. The CDR3 loop spans 16 amino acids. The V gene's germline CDR1 is LGHNA and CDR2 YNFKEQ. In DNA form, the CDR3 reads TGTGCCAGCACCCAATCACAAAATACACCAGACACTGAAGCTTTCTTT. Its protein product is CASTQSQNTPDTEAFF.

The chain has TRBV12-3 or TRBV12-4 and TRBJ2-3; a possible D gene is TRBD1 (5 bases). Trimming removed 0 bases from V and 2 bases from J, with 6 bases in between. CDR3 length equals 14 residues. CDR3 residues: CASSLAGPTDTQYF. The CDR3 DNA reads TGTGCCAGCAGTTTAGCGGGGCCCACAGATACGCAGTATTTT.

This clonotype turned up a few times. The rearrangement links TRBV5-5 to TRBJ2-2; D ambiguous. V shed 0 bases and J shed 1 base, with 10 bases lying between them. The CDR3 runs to 16 residues. CDR1 is SGHKS and CDR2 is YYEKEE in the germline V gene (reference sequence). The CDR3 region is CASSLGWTENTGELFF. CDR3 bases: TGTGCCAGCAGCTTGGGTTGGACGGAGAACACCGGGGAGCTGTTTTTT.

The chain employs TRBV15 and TRBJ1-1; D uncertain. The germline CDR1 and CDR2 sequences are LNHNV and YYDKDF (reference sequence). The CDR3 consists of 16 residues. V lost 0 bases, J lost 0 bases, and 11 bases lay in between. The CDR3 sequence: CATSRDPAEMNTEAFF. The CDR3 DNA sequence: TGTGCCACCAGCAGAGATCCCGCGGAAATGAACACTGAAGCTTTCTTT.

This clonotype came up many times. V gene TRBV7-4 combines with J gene TRBJ1-5; D is unresolved. The germline V and J ends were trimmed by 3 bases and 6 bases, with 6 bases remaining between them. The germline CDR1 and CDR2 sequences are SGHVT and SQSDAQ. The CDR3 length is 12 residues. In DNA form, the CDR3 reads TGTGCCAGCAGCTTGGAGGGTCAGCCCCAGCATTTT. It yields the protein CASSLEGQPQHF.

The chain links TRBV6-5 to TRBJ2-1; TRBD2 agrees at 8 bases. This CDR3 comprises 16 residues. Trimming took 4 bases from V and 2 from J; bases not matched to a gene: 7. Germline CDR1 is MNHEY and CDR2 is SVGAGI. The chain's CDR3 is CASSFRVSGAYNEQFF. In DNA form, the CDR3 reads TGTGCCAGCAGTTTCCGAGTTAGCGGGGCCTACAATGAGCAGTTCTTC.

The chain has TRBV12-3 or TRBV12-4 and TRBJ1-1; TRBD1 agrees at 7 bases. J gave up 4 bases and V 3 bases, and 5 bases lay outside the gene matches. The CDR3 has 14 amino acids. This CDR3 reads CASSFTGVGTEAFF. The CDR3 DNA reads TGTGCCAGCAGTTTCACAGGGGTGGGCACTGAAGCTTTCTTT.

This rearrangement joins TRBV4-1 to TRBJ2-7; D unclear. The CDR3 has 13 residues. Germline CDR1 is MGHRA and CDR2 is YSYEKL. Trimming cost V 5 bases and J 1 base, with 9 bases left between them. The CDR3 coding sequence is TGCGCCAGCAGCTGGTCCGCTTCCTACGAGCAGTACTTC. Its translation: CASSWSASYEQYF.

The rearrangement joins TRBV7-6 to TRBJ2-1, with TRBD2 matching over 10 bases. Unmatched junction bases numbered 5, after V lost 6 bases and J lost 6 bases. The CDR3 runs 14 residues. In germline, CDR1 is SGHVS, CDR2 FNYEAQ. CDR3: CASRLAGAANEQFF. The CDR3 DNA follows: TGTGCCAGCAGGCTAGCGGGGGCCGCCAATGAGCAGTTCTTC.

The chain recombines TRBV18 with TRBJ1-1; TRBD1 matches at 9 bases. The V gene's germline CDR1 is KGHSH and CDR2 LQKENI. This CDR3 region has 15 residues. Trimming removed 4 bases from V and 4 bases from J; junction bases left unmatched: 7. The CDR3 protein is CASSLRDRAATEAFF. The CDR3 DNA reads as TGTGCCAGCTCACTCCGGGACAGGGCGGCCACTGAAGCTTTCTTT.

The table lists this clonotype with many counts. The chain combines TRBV7-8 with TRBJ2-5, with TRBD2 as a possible D gene (6 bases). This CDR3 has 24 amino acids. CDR1 is SGHVS, CDR2 FQNEAQ, per germline. The V end was cut by 0 bases, the J end by 4 bases, with 39 bases between. CDR3 sequence: CASSLAWGVWPEGTGPSRGETQYF. CDR3 nucleotides: TGTGCCAGCAGCTTAGCCTGGGGGGTTTGGCCAGAGGGGACGGGGCCCAGCCGGGGAGAGACCCAGTACTTC.